This TCR beta chain was identified during a study of blood T cells in healthy people across ages. PBMCs numbering at least 7 million were isolated per sample. Germline assignment: CDR1 MGHRA and CDR2 YSYEKL. Trimming left V 0 bases short and J 3 bases short, with 9 bases between. CDR3 length equals 15 residues. Sample-barcoded 5' priming and a J-beta primer mix drove a second PCR of 7 to 11 cycles. MiXCR, run by TCRdb on the 5' RACE reads, gives a single entry per CDR3 protein. The sample consists of fewer than 650,000 distinct CDR3 sequences, over 25% of them appearing once. These records were also assigned to another study, of T cells of mothers and their children. As that study records: Using 1.5 ug per 15 ul, all extracted RNA underwent cDNA synthesis.

The V gene is TRBV4-1, the J gene TRBJ2-1; no clear D gene. Sequencing was carried out using blood. The TCR sequence derives from a boy between 2 and 10 years old in good health. CDR3 DNA: TGCGCCAGCAGCCAAGAACCGAGCTTCTACAATGAGCAGTTCTTC. This sequence encodes CASSQEPSFYNEQFF.